Following are 15 T cell receptor beta chains from one sample sequenced in a study of shared clonotypes between healthy human individuals. Here immunoSEQ multiplex PCR was the method, and the copy in TCRdb shows in-frame clones only, minus some. The repertoire holds under 1,100,000 clones, around 74% seen once, with approximately 1.3% in the top ten. The material sequenced was memory CD4+ T cells sorted from blood. Stated subset: CD45RA-negative fraction. These receptors originate from a man aged 18 to 30 in good health.

This chain links TRBV10-1 with TRBJ1-6; D gene unclear. Germline V gives CDR1 WNHNN, CDR2 SYGVQD (reference sequence). Trimming stripped 3 bases from V and 6 bases from J, with 6 bases between. The CDR3 totals 13 residues. This CDR3 reads CASSDTINSPLHF. DNA of the CDR3: TGCGCCAGCAGTGACACGATTAATTCACCCCTCCACTTT.

This rearrangement joins TRBV9 to TRBJ1-6; TRBD1 aligns across 7 bases. With V trimmed by 1 base and J by 9 bases, 10 bases remained unmatched. Per germline, CDR1 SGDLS and CDR2 YYNGEE. The CDR3 extends over 16 amino acids. CDR3 nucleotide sequence: TGTGCCAGCAGCGTATACGCAGGGGGTCGTGGTTCACCCCTCCACTTT. Translation gives CASSVYAGGRGSPLHF.

V is TRBV5-5 and J is TRBJ1-2; 11 nucleotides align to TRBD1. The V and J ends lost 4 bases and 8 bases, in that order; junction bases with no gene match: 13. Germline V gene data show CDR1 as SGHKS and CDR2 as YYEKEE (reference sequence). The CDR3 covers 16 residues. CDR3 nucleotide sequence: TGTGCCAGCAGCGCGGCCCGGACAGGGGGCGCAGGCGGCTACACCTTC. Residues: CASSAARTGGAGGYTF.

The chain combines TRBV28 with TRBJ2-2, with 9 bases that match TRBD1. The CDR3 totals 14 residues. The germline CDR1 and CDR2 sequences are MDHEN and SYDVKM. Losses at the gene ends were 6 bases for V and 1 base for J; bases not matched to a gene: 0. As DNA, the CDR3 is TGTGCCAGCAGGGACAGGGGGAACACCGGGGAGCTGTTTTTT. Its translation: CASRDRGNTGELFF.

The V gene is TRBV13, the J gene TRBJ1-4, with a tentative D call TRBD1 (5 bases). V lost 5 bases and J lost 2, with 15 bases in between. The CDR3 consists of 16 residues. Germline V gives CDR1 PRHDT, CDR2 FYEKMQ (reference sequence). CDR3 protein: CASSHLADSTNEKLFF. For the CDR3, the DNA is TGTGCCAGCAGCCACTTGGCCGACAGCACTAATGAAAAACTGTTTTTT.

Here the CDR3 reads CASSNFYNEQFF. CDR3 DNA sequence: TGTGCCAGCAGTAATTTCTACAATGAGCAGTTCTTC. The chain is built from TRBV6-5 and TRBJ2-1, with no clear D. Trimming removed 5 bases from V and 3 bases from J, with 5 bases in between. Germline CDR1 and CDR2: MNHEY and SVGAGI. This CDR3 comprises 12 residues.

This clone has only a few counts. The chain combines TRBV20-1 with TRBJ2-1; D remains ambiguous. Germline V CDR1 and CDR2: DFQATT, SNEGSKA (reference sequence). The CDR3 runs to 11 residues. Trimming pared 1 base from V and 9 bases from J, leaving 7 bases between. CDR3 sequence (DNA): TGCAGTGCTAGAGTCGTCAGTGAGCAGTTCTTC. Its translation is CSARVVSEQFF.

This clone was recorded a few times. Here the CDR3 reads CASSALDEQYF. The CDR3 DNA follows: TGTGCCAGCAGTGCCCTGGACGAGCAGTACTTC. The V gene is TRBV6-5, the J gene TRBJ2-7, with D unresolved. Germline V lookup: CDR1 MNHEY, CDR2 SVGAGI. V was clipped by 5 bases and J by 5 bases, with 7 bases between them. The CDR3 loop spans 11 amino acids.

J is TRBJ2-5 and V is TRBV29-1; D may be TRBD2 (5 bases). Near its end, the DNA agrees better with TRBJ2-7, so the J call may be wrong. Germline loops: CDR1 SQVTM, CDR2 ANQGSEA. The CDR3 covers 15 residues. The CDR3 sequence: CSVEHGFLGGYEQYF. The CDR3 DNA is TGCAGCGTTGAACATGGGTTCCTAGGCGGGTACGAGCAGTACTTC.

The genes are TRBV28 and TRBJ1-5; D ambiguous. Germline-derived CDR1 and CDR2 are MDHEN and SYDVKM. Trimming pared 6 bases from V and 3 bases from J, leaving 12 bases between. The CDR3 is made up of 14 amino acids. The CDR3 DNA sequence: TGTGCCAGCAGATCAAACAGACCCAATCAGCCCCAGCATTTT. Translated, it gives CASRSNRPNQPQHF.

The chain couples TRBV10-3 to TRBJ1-2; 7 nucleotides agree with TRBD1. Germline CDR1 and CDR2: ENHRY and SYGVKD. The CDR3 consists of 15 residues. The V and J ends lost 3 bases and 2 bases, in that order; junction bases with no gene match: 6. CDR3 in DNA: TGTGCCATCAGTGAAACAGGGGAAACGAACTATGGCTACACCTTC. Amino acid sequence: CAISETGETNYGYTF.

This clone was recorded once. The chain combines TRBV30 with TRBJ2-4, with 7 bases aligning to TRBD2. Germline CDR1 GTSNPN, CDR2 SVGIG (reference sequence). The CDR3 is made up of 17 amino acids. With V trimmed by 0 bases and J by 0 bases, 8 bases remained unmatched. CDR3 sequence reads: CAWSVQSSGLAKNIQYF. The CDR3 region has the DNA TGTGCCTGGAGTGTGCAGTCTAGCGGACTAGCCAAAAACATTCAGTACTTC. Complete variable domain (other parts from reference TRBV30 and TRBJ2-4): SQTIHQWPATLVQPVGSPLSLECTVEGTSNPNLYWYRQAAGRGLQLLFYSVGIGQISSEVPQNLSASRPQDRQFILSSKKLLLSDSGFYLCAWSVQSSGLAKNIQYFGAGTRLSVL.

The J gene is TRBJ2-7, the V gene TRBV7-9, with D tentatively TRBD1 (5 bases). Germline loops: CDR1 SEHNR, CDR2 FQNEAQ (reference sequence). Between the trimmed V and J ends, which lost 3 bases and 6 bases, there was a span of 18 bases. The CDR3 length is 15 residues. The CDR3 sequence: CASSFPQGSLPEQYF. CDR3 DNA: TGTGCCAGCAGCTTTCCCCAGGGATCCCTCCCCGAGCAGTACTTC.

This clone was counted a single time. The chain links TRBV6-1 to TRBJ2-7; the D gene is possibly TRBD2 (6 bases). CDR3 size: 14 residues. CDR1 and CDR2 (germline): MNHNS, SASEGT. Trimming took 1 base from V and 7 from J, leaving 14 bases between them. CDR3 sequence: CASSEVGLAREQYF. DNA of the CDR3: TGTGCCAGCAGTGAAGTCGGGCTAGCGCGTGAGCAGTACTTC.

The chain joins TRBV6-1 to TRBJ1-2, with no clear D. The V gene's germline CDR1 is MNHNS and CDR2 SASEGT. The CDR3 totals 13 residues. V was shortened by 11 bases and J by 0 bases, with 13 bases between the two germline ends. The CDR3 loop is CAVKGSSNYGYTF. DNA of the CDR3: TGTGCCGTCAAGGGAAGCTCTAACTATGGCTACACCTTC.